The clone carrying this TCR beta chain was seen just once. Its antigen is unknown. This sample is part of a study of tumor-infiltrating lymphocytes in glioblastoma multiforme. V lost 0 bases, J lost 0 bases, and 6 bases lay in between. Per germline, CDR1 SGHAT and CDR2 FQNNGV. This CDR3 spans 14 amino acids. TCRB libraries came from RNA via three nested multiplex PCR rounds. One entry per CDR3 protein, called by TCRdb with MiXCR from the multiplex PCR reads. The table records about 9,600 distinct CDR3 sequences, 65% to 75% of them present only once. Broader study findings: Unequal TCR RNA per T cell might skew measured clone sizes.

The chain is built from TRBV11-2 and TRBJ2-7; D uncertain. Sequencing was carried out using brain tumor tissue. The receptor comes from a male donor with glioblastoma. The CDR3 sequence: CASSLDPNSYEQYF. In DNA form, the CDR3 reads TGTGCCAGCAGCTTAGACCCGAACTCCTACGAGCAGTACTTC.